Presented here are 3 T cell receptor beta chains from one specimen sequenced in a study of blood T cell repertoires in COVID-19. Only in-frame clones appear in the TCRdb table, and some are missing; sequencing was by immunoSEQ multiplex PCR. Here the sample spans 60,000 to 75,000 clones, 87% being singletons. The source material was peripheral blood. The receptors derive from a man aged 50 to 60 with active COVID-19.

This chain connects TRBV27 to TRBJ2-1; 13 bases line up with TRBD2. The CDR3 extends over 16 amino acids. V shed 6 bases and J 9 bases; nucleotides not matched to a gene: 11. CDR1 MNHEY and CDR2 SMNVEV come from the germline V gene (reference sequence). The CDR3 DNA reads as TGTGCCAGCAGCCCTCCCACTAGCGGGAGGGCCATTGAGCAGTTCTTC. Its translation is CASSPPTSGRAIEQFF.

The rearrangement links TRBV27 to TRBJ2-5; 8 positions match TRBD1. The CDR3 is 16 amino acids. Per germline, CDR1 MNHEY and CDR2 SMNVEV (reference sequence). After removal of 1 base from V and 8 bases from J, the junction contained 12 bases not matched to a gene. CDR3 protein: CASSLWPPGQETTQYF. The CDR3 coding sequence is TGTGCCAGCAGTTTATGGCCCCCGGGACAGGAAACAACCCAGTACTTC.

CDR3 in DNA: TGTGCCAGCAGCGGGGGCCCACGGAGCACTGAAGCTTTCTTT. This translates into CASSGGPRSTEAFF. The chain combines TRBV6-2 or TRBV6-3 with TRBJ1-1, with D perhaps TRBD1 (6 bases). V was cut by 6 bases and J by 4 bases, with 15 bases left in between. This CDR3 comprises 14 residues. The V gene's germline CDR1 is MNHEY and CDR2 SVGEGT.